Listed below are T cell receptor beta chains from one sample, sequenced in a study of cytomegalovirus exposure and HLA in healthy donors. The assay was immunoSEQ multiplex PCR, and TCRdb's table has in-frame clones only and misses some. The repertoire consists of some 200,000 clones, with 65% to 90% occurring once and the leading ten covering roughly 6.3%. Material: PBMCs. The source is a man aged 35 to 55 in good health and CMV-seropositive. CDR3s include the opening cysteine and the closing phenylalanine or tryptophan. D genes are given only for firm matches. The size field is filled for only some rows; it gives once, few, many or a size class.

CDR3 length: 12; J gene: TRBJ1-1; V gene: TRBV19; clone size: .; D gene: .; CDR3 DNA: TGTGCCAGTAGTAATACAGGGTCTGAAGCTTTCTTT; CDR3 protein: CASSNTGSEAFF
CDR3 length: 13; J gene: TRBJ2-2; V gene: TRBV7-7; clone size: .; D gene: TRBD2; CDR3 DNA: TGTGCTAGCGGGGACTTGAGGGGCGGGGAGCTGTTTTTT; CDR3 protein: CASGDLRGGELFF
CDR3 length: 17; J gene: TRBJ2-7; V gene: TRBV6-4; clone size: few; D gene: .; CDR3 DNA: TGTGCCAGCAGTGACTCGATCTCCGGGACTGGAGAGATCGAGCAGTACTTC; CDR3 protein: CASSDSISGTGEIEQYF
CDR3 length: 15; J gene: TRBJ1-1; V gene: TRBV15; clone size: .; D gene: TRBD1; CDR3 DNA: TGTGCCACCAGCAGGGGACAGGGGGCGACTTCTGAAGCTTTCTTT; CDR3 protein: CATSRGQGATSEAFF
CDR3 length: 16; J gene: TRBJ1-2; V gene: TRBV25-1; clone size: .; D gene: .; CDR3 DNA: TGTGCCAGCAGTGAACCTCCCTGGGGCCCCAACTATGGCTACACCTTC; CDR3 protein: CASSEPPWGPNYGYTF
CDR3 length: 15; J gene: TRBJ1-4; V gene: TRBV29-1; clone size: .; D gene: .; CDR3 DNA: TGCAGCGTTGGGGGTCACAGGGCCCTAAATGAAAAACTGTTTTTT; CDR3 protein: CSVGGHRALNEKLFF
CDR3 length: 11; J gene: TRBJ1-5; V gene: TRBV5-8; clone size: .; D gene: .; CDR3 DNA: TGTGCCAGCAGCCTCTTCTCGCCCCAGCATTTT; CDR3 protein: CASSLFSPQHF
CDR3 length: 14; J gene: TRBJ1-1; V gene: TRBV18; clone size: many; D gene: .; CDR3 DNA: TGTGCCAGCTCACCAAACACCCTGAACACTGAAGCTTTCTTT; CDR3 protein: CASSPNTLNTEAFF
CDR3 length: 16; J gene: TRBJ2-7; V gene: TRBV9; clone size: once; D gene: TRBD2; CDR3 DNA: TGTGCCAGCAGCGTCACGGGAGGGGCTAGCGGGGTTGAGCAGTACTTC; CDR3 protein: CASSVTGGASGVEQYF
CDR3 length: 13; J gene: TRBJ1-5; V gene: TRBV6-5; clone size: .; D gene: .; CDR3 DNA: TGTGCCAGCAGTTACACGGGTAACCAGCCCCAGCATTTT; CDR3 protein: CASSYTGNQPQHF
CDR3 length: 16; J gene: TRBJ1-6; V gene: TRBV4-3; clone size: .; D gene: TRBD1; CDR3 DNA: TGCGCCAGCAGACACGGGGACAGGACTCTTGGGATGCCCCTCCACTTT; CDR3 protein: CASRHGDRTLGMPLHF
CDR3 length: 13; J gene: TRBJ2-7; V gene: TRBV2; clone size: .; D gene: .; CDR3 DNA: TGTGCCAGCAGTGAACCTGAGCGGTACGAGCAGTACTTC; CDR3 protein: CASSEPERYEQYF
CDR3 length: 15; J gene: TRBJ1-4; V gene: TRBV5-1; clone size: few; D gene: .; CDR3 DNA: TGCGCCAGCAGCGACTCAGGGATAACTAATGAAAAACTGTTTTTT; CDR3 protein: CASSDSGITNEKLFF
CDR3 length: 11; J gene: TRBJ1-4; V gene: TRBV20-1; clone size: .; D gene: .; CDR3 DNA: TGCAGTGCTAGAGATGCAGGAAAACTGTTTTTT; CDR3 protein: CSARDAGKLFF
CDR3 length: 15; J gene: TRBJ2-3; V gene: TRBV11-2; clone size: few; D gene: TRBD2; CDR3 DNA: TGTGCCAGCAGCAAGGGACTAGCGGGGATGGATACGCAGTATTTT; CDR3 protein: CASSKGLAGMDTQYF
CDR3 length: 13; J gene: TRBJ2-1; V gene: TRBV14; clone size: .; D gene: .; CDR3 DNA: TGTGCCAGCAGCCAAGTGAATGCAGGTGAGCAGTTCTTC; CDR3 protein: CASSQVNAGEQFF
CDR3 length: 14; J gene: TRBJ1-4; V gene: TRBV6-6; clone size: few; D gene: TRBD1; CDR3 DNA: TGTGCCAGCAGCCTGACAGGGGCGAATGAAAAACTGTTTTTT; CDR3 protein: CASSLTGANEKLFF
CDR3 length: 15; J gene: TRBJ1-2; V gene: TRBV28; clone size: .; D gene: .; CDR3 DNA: TGTGCCACCAGCAGCGGCAGCCGGTTTCGGAATGGCTACACCTTC; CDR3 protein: CATSSGSRFRNGYTF
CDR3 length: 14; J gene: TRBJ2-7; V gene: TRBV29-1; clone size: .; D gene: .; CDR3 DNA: TGCAGCGTTGGCAAGCAGGCGAGCTCCTACGAGCAGTACTTC; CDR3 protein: CSVGKQASSYEQYF
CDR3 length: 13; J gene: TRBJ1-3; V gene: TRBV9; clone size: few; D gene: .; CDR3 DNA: TGTGCCAGCAGTTCCGTCCTCGGAAACACCATATATTTT; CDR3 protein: CASSSVLGNTIYF
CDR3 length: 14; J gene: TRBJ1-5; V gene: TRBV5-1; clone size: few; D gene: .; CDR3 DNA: TGCGCCAGCAGCTTGGGCGGGATTCATCAGCCCCAGCATTTT; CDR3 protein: CASSLGGIHQPQHF
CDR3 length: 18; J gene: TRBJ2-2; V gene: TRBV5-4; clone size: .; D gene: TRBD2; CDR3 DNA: TGTGCCAGCAGCTTGTTTATTAGCGGGGGAGGGGTCACCGGGGAGCTGTTTTTT; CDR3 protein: CASSLFISGGGVTGELFF
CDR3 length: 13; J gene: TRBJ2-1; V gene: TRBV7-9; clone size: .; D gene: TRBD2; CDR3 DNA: TGTGCCAGCATTGGACCGGGGGGGACTGAGCAGTTCTTC; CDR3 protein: CASIGPGGTEQFF
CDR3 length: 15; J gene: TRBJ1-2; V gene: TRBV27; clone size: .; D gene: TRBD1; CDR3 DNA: TGTGCCAGCAGTGACGGGACAGGGGGCGAGTATGGCTACACCTTC; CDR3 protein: CASSDGTGGEYGYTF
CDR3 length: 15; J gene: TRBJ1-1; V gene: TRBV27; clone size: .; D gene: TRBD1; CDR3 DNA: TGTGCCAGCAGTCTACCGGGACAGAAATACACTGAAGCTTTCTTT; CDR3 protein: CASSLPGQKYTEAFF
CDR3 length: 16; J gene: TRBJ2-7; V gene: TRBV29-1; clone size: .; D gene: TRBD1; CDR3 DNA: TGCAGCGTCGCCGACCGCTCCGGGACAGGGTTTCGCGAGCAGTACTTC; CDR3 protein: CSVADRSGTGFREQYF
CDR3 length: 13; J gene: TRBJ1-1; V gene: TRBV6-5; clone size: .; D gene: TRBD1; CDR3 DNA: TGTGCCAGCAGTGTGGGACAGGGGGCGCTGGCTTTCTTT; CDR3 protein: CASSVGQGALAFF
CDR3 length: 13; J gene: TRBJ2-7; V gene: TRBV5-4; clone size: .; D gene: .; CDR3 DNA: TGTGCCAGCAGCTTTGGGGCCTCCTACGAGCAGTACTTC; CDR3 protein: CASSFGASYEQYF
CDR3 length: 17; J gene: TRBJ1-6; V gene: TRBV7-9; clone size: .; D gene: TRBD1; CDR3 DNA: TGTGCCAGCAGCTTAGAATCAGGGGGCCTTTTTGGATCACCCCTCCACTTT; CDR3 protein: CASSLESGGLFGSPLHF
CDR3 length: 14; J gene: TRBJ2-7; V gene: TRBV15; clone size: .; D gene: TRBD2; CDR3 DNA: TGTGCCACCAGCAGCCTAGCGGGGGGTTACGAGCAGTACTTC; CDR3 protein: CATSSLAGGYEQYF
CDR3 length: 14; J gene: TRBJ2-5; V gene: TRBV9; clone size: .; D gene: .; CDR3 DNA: TGTGCCAGCAGCTTGGGGGGACCACAAGAGACCCAGTACTTC; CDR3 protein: CASSLGGPQETQYF
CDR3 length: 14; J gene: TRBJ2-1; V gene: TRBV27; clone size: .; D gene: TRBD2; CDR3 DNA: TGTGCCAGCAGTCTGGGACTAGCGGGGGGCGAGCAGTTCTTC; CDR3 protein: CASSLGLAGGEQFF
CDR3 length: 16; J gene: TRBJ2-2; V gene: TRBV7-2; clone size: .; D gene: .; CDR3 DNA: TGTGCCAGCAGCTTAGCGAGGGGGTTGAACACCGGGGAGCTGTTTTTT; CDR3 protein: CASSLARGLNTGELFF
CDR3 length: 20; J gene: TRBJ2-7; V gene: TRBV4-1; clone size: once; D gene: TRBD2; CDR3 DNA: TGCGCCAGCAGCCCCGGGGGGAGACTAGCGGGGGGGATTGCCCCCTACGAGCAGTACTTC; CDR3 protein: CASSPGGRLAGGIAPYEQYF
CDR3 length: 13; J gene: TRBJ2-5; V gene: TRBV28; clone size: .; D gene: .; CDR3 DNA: TGTGCCAGCACCCCTACAGGGTCCGAGACCCAGTACTTC; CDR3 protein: CASTPTGSETQYF
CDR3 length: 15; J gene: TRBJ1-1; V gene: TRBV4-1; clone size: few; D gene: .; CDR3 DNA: TGCGCCAGCAGCCAAGATCGGCAGGCTGGCACTGAAGCTTTCTTT; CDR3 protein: CASSQDRQAGTEAFF
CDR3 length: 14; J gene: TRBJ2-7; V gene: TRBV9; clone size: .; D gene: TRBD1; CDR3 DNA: TGTGCCAGCAGCGTAGGACAGGGCACCTACGAGCAGTACTTC; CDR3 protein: CASSVGQGTYEQYF
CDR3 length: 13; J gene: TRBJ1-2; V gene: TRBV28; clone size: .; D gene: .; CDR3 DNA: TGTGCCAGCAGTCCCCCAGGCTCCTATGGCTACACCTTC; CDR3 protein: CASSPPGSYGYTF
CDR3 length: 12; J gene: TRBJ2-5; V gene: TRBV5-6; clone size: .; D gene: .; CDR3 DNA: TGTGCCAGCAGCCCACCAGGGGAGACCCAGTACTTC; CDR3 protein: CASSPPGETQYF
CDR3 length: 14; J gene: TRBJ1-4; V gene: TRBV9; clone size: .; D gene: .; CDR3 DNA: TGTGCCAGCAGCGTACAGGGTACTAATGAAAAACTGTTTTTT; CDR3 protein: CASSVQGTNEKLFF
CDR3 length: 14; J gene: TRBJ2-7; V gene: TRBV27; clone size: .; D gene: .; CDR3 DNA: TGTGCCAGCAGTTGGCTCGCGGGGTCTAATGAGCAGTACTTC; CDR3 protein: CASSWLAGSNEQYF
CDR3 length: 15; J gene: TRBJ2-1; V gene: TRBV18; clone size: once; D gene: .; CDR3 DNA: TGTGCCAGCTCACCAGTTATGAGCTCCTACAATGAGCAGTTCTTC; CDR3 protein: CASSPVMSSYNEQFF
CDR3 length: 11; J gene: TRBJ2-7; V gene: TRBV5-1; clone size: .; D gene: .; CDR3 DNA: TGCGCCAGCAGCGACTTCTACGAGCAGTACTTC; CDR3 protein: CASSDFYEQYF
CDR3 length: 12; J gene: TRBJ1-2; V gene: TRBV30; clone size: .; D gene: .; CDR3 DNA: TGTGCCTGGAGTGCAGGGCCCTATGGCTACACCTTC; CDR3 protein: CAWSAGPYGYTF
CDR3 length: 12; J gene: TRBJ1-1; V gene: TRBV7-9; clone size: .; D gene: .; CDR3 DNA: TGTTCCAGCAGCTTAGGCCGGACTGAAGCTTTCTTT; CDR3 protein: CSSSLGRTEAFF
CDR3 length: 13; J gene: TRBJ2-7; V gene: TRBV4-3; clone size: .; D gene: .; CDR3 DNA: TGCGCCAGCAGCCAAGAATTCGGGGACGAGCAGTACTTC; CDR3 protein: CASSQEFGDEQYF
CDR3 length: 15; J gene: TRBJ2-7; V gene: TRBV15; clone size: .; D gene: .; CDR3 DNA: TGTGCCACCAGCAGAGATCGGGAGAGCTCCTACGAGCAGTACTTC; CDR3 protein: CATSRDRESSYEQYF
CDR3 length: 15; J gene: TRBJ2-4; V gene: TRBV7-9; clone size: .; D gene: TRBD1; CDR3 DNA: TGTGCCAGCAGCCGGACAGGGGAGGGCAAAAACATTCAGTACTTC; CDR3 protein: CASSRTGEGKNIQYF
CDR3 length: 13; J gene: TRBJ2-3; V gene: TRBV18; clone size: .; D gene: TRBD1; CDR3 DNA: TGTGCCAGCTCACGGACAGGGACCGATACGCAGTATTTT; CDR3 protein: CASSRTGTDTQYF
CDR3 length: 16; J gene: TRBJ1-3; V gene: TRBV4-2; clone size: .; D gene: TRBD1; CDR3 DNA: TGTGCCAGCAGCCAACAAACCGGGACAGGTATTAACACCATATATTTT; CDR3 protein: CASSQQTGTGINTIYF
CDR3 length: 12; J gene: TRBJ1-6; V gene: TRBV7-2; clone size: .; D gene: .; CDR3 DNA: TGTGCCAGCAGCTTAGTATTATCACCCCTCCACTTT; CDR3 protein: CASSLVLSPLHF
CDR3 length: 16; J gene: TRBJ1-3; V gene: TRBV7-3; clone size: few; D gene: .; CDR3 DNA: TGTGCCAGCAGCTTAACGGCTCGGGACTCTGGAAACACCATATATTTT; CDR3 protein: CASSLTARDSGNTIYF
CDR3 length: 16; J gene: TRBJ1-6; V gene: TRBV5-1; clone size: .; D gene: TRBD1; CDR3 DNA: TGCGCCAGCAGCTTGGGCGGGACAGGGGATAATTCACCCCTCCACTTT; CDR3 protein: CASSLGGTGDNSPLHF
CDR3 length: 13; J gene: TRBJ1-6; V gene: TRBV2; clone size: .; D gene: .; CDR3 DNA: TGTGCCAGCGGGGCGGGGGTTGGGTCACCCCTCCACTTT; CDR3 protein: CASGAGVGSPLHF
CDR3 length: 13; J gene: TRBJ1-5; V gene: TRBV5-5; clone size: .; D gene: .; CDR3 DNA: TGTGCCAGCAGGAGGTATAGCAATCAGCCCCAGCATTTT; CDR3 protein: CASRRYSNQPQHF